One sample yielded the 6 T cell receptor beta chains listed below, sequenced in a study of T cell repertoires in cytomegalovirus infection. TCRdb re-called the reads with MiXCR, one entry per CDR3 protein. This table has hundreds of thousands of distinct CDR3 sequences, about 30% appearing once. Their recognized antigens are unknown. Sequenced material: cultured CD8+ T cells from PBMCs, taken from culture after CMV antigen stimulation. These receptors all stem from a human donor in good health (CMV status not recorded). Some clones in this sample may be carry-over from other donors' samples.

The chain carries TRBV10-1 and TRBJ1-6; D possibly corresponds to TRBD1 (6 bases). Germline V lookup: CDR1 WNHNN, CDR2 SYGVQD (reference sequence). Deletions cut 4 bases from V and 7 bases from J, with 14 bases between. The CDR3 has 15 residues. In DNA, the CDR3 is TGCGCCAGCAGTGCAAAACAGGGACTAAATTCACCCCTCCACTTT. As protein: CASSAKQGLNSPLHF.

This clonotype has more than one count but fewer than ten. J is TRBJ2-2 and V is TRBV27; D call uncertain. The V gene lost 0 bases and the J gene lost 0 bases, with 8 bases spanning the gap. This CDR3 has 16 amino acids. From germline, CDR1 is MNHEY and CDR2 SMNVEV (reference sequence). The CDR3, as DNA: TGTGCCAGCAGTTTATCGGTTCTAGCGAACACCGGGGAGCTGTTTTTT. Its protein is CASSLSVLANTGELFF.

This clonotype was seen a handful of times. The rearrangement joins TRBV19 to TRBJ1-1, with a tentative D call TRBD1 (5 bases). There are 15 residues in the CDR3. Germline CDR1 and CDR2: LNHDA and SQIVND (reference sequence). The ends were cut back, 3 bases at V and 3 bases at J, with 14 bases in the middle. CDR3 amino acids: CASSMIRTRDTEAFF. CDR3 DNA: TGTGCCAGTAGTATGATTCGGACAAGGGACACTGAAGCTTTCTTT.

The rearrangement joins TRBV7-8 to TRBJ2-6; a possible D gene is TRBD2 (5 bases). Germline assignment: CDR1 SGHVS and CDR2 FQNEAQ. The CDR3 is 15 residues long. V lost 4 bases to trimming and J lost 6 bases, with 13 bases between them. This CDR3 is CASSSTRGEANVLTF. As DNA, the CDR3 is TGTGCCAGCAGCTCCACCCGGGGAGAGGCCAACGTCCTGACTTTC.

The table lists this clonotype with many counts. The chain has TRBV7-2 and TRBJ2-1; 11 nucleotides align to TRBD2. This CDR3 has 20 residues. V lost 5 bases to trimming and J lost 0 bases; unmatched junction nucleotides: 15. CDR1 is SGHTA, CDR2 FQGNSA, per germline. The DNA of the CDR3 is TGTGCCAGCAGCCTAAGGTGGCTAGCGGGGGGCCAAAGCTCCTACAATGAGCAGTTCTTC. Its protein product is CASSLRWLAGGQSSYNEQFF.

This chain connects TRBV15 to TRBJ2-7, with D possibly matching TRBD1 (5 bases). With 4 bases removed from V and 7 bases from J, the gap between germline ends came to 17 bases. The CDR3 is made up of 14 amino acids. The germline gives CDR1 LNHNV, CDR2 YYDKDF (reference sequence). The CDR3 region has the DNA TGTGCCACCAGCAATACGCAGGGCGGAGTGGAGCAGTACGTC. Protein: CATSNTQGGVEQYV.